The sequence of this TCR beta chain was determined in a study of identical twins. This clonotype appeared many times. Its antigen is not known. With template switching, a universal primer site was added, and the cDNA carried unique molecular identifiers. TCRdb re-called the 5' RACE reads with MiXCR, one entry per CDR3 protein. Among under 400,000 distinct CDR3 sequences listed, approximately 9.1% were seen once. Study-wide results and limits: Zero-insertion analyses might be partly confounded by invariant T cells like MAIT and iNKT.

Everyone who gave samples was a healthy Caucasian. CDR3 length equals 15 residues. Germline loops: CDR1 SGHAT, CDR2 FQDESV (reference sequence). V lost 5 bases, J lost 5 bases, and 6 bases stayed unmatched. What was sequenced was naive T cells sorted from blood. The V call is TRBV11-1, the J call TRBJ2-7; 13 bases agree with TRBD2. The TCR was taken from a woman aged 50 to 60 in good health. DNA of the CDR3: TGTGCCAGCAGCCTCGGAGGACTAGCGGGAGACGAGCAGTACTTC. It translates to CASSLGGLAGDEQYF.